A selection of T cell receptor beta chains follows, all from one sample in a study of early T cells in non-severe SARS-CoV-2 infection. TCRdb re-derived calls from the 5' RACE reads in MiXCR, one entry per CDR3 protein. The sample yields about 83,000 distinct CDR3 sequences, around an eighth seen once. The sample taken for sequencing was whole blood. The receptors here all came from an adult who was a healthcare worker with PCR-confirmed SARS-CoV-2 infection or an uninfected control (not recorded which). Each CDR3 is given with its conserved first and last residue. D genes are given only for firm matches. For some rows the clone size is stated as once, few or many, or as a class when expanded; others skip it.

V,size,D,J,CDR3,DNA
TRBV11-2,few,-,TRBJ2-3,CASSFYTGGSTDTQYF,TGTGCCAGCAGCTTCTATACTGGGGGAAGCACAGATACGCAGTATTTT
TRBV6-1,-,-,TRBJ2-6,CASSDGPEETF,TGTGCCAGCAGTGACGGGCCTGAGGAGACTTTC
TRBV7-3,many,-,TRBJ1-1,CASSPPFGEEGTEAFF,TGTGCCAGCAGCCCCCCCTTCGGCGAAGAGGGGACTGAAGCTTTCTTT
TRBV28,few,-,TRBJ2-3,CASSTQDGTDTQYF,TGTGCCAGCAGTACCCAGGACGGCACAGATACGCAGTATTTT
TRBV12-5,-,TRBD2,TRBJ2-7,CASGLSAGGTYEQYF,TGTGCTAGTGGTTTATCAGCGGGAGGAACCTACGAGCAGTACTTC
TRBV6-1,-,TRBD1,TRBJ1-1,CASSRRDVPGQGNTEAFF,TGTGCCAGCAGTCGGAGAGACGTACCGGGACAGGGTAACACTGAAGCTTTCTTT
TRBV4-2,-,TRBD2,TRBJ2-7,CASSQLAGGPYEQYF,TGTGCCAGCAGCCAGCTAGCGGGAGGCCCTTACGAGCAGTACTTC
TRBV3-1,-,TRBD1,TRBJ2-1,CASSQHRDRPYNEQFF,TGTGCCAGCAGTCAACATCGGGACAGACCTTACAATGAGCAGTTCTTC
TRBV29-1,few,TRBD2,TRBJ2-1,CSGGLARNEQFF,TGCAGCGGTGGACTAGCGAGGAATGAGCAGTTCTTC
TRBV3-2,few,-,TRBJ2-1,CASSFHARGLNEQFF,TGTGCCAGCAGCTTCCATGCCCGGGGACTTAATGAGCAGTTCTTC
TRBV21-1,many,-,TRBJ1-1,CASSKSGTGVMNTEAFF,TGTGCCAGCAGCAAAAGCGGGACAGGGGTTATGAACACTGAAGCTTTCTTT
TRBV15,-,-,TRBJ2-7,CATSRADYYEQYF,TGTGCCACCAGCAGAGCCGACTACTACGAGCAGTACTTC
TRBV12-3/TRBV12-4,few,TRBD2,TRBJ2-3,CASSPRGAGDTDTQYF,TGTGCCAGCAGCCCTCGTGGAGCGGGGGACACAGATACGCAGTATTTT
TRBV7-2,-,TRBD2,TRBJ2-3,CASQTSGRGSTDTQYF,TGTGCCAGCCAGACTAGCGGGAGAGGTAGCACAGATACGCAGTATTTT
TRBV19,-,-,TRBJ2-6,CASSGNAGTNVLTF,TGTGCCAGTAGTGGCAACGCTGGGACCAACGTCCTGACTTTC
TRBV11-2,few,TRBD1,TRBJ2-2,CASSPRGGQGFSGELFF,TGTGCCAGCAGCCCCCGCGGGGGACAGGGGTTTTCGGGGGAGCTGTTTTTT
TRBV20-1,-,TRBD2,TRBJ2-1,CSARDRGLAGAVNEQFF,TGCAGTGCTAGAGATCGGGGACTAGCGGGAGCCGTCAATGAGCAGTTCTTC
TRBV5-5,-,TRBD1,TRBJ2-4,CASSSGQAQGIQYF,TGTGCCAGCAGCTCGGGACAGGCCCAGGGCATTCAGTACTTC
TRBV7-9,-,-,TRBJ1-1,CASSLVGRVGTEAFF,TGTGCCAGCAGCTTAGTAGGCAGGGTAGGGACTGAAGCTTTCTTT
TRBV20-1,-,TRBD2,TRBJ2-1,CSARYGLATGAGEQFF,TGCAGTGCTAGGTATGGACTAGCGACGGGGGCTGGTGAGCAGTTCTTC
TRBV4-1,few,-,TRBJ2-7,CASSPTAPGLREQYF,TGCGCCAGCAGCCCCACCGCCCCGGGTTTGAGGGAGCAGTACTTC
TRBV24-1,few,TRBD2,TRBJ2-7,CATSGRTGTSGSYEQYF,TGTGCCACCAGTGGAAGGACCGGGACTAGCGGGAGCTACGAGCAGTACTTC